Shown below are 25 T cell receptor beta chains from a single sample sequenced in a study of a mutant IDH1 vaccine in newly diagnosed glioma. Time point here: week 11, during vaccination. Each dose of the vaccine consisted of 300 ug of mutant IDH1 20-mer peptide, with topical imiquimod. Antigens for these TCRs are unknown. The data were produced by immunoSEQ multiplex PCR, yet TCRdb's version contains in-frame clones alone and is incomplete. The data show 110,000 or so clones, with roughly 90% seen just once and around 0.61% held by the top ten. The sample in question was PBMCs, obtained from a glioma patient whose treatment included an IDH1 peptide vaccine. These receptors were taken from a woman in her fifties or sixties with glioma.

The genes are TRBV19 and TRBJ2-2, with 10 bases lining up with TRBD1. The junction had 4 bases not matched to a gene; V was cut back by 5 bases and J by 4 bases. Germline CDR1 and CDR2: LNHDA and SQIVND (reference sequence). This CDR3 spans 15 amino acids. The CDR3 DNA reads TGTGCCAGTAGTGAAGGACAGGGGGGCACCGGGGAGCTGTTTTTT. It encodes CASSEGQGGTGELFF.

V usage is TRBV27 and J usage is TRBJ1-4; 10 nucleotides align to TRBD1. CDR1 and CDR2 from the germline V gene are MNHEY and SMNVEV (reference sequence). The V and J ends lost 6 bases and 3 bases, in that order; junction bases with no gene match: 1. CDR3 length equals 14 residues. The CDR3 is CASRTGGSNEKLFF. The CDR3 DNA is TGTGCCAGCAGGACAGGGGGCTCTAATGAAAAACTGTTTTTT.

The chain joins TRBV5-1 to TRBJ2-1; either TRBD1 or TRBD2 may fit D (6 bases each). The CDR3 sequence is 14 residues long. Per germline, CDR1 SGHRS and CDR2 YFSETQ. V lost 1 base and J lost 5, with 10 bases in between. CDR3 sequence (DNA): TGCGCCAGCAGCTTGTACAGGGAGGACAATGAGCAGTTCTTC. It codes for CASSLYREDNEQFF.

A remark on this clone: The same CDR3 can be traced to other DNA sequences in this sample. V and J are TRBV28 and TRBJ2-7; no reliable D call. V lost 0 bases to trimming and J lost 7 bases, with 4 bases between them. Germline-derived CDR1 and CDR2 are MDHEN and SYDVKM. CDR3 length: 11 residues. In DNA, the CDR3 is TGTGCCAGCAGTTTATGGGGGGAGCAGTACTTC. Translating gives CASSLWGEQYF.

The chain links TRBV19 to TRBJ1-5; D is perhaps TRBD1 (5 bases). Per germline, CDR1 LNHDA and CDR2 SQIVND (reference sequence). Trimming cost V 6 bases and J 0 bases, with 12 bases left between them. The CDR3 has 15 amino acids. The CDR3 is CASRPQANSNQPQHF. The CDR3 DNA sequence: TGTGCCAGTAGACCACAGGCGAATAGCAATCAGCCCCAGCATTTT.

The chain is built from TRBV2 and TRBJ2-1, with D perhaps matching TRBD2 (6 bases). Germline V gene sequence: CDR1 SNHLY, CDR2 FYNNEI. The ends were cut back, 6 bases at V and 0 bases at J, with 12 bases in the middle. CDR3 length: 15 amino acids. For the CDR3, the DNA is TGTGCCAGCAGCTTAGCGGCCGCCTCCTACAATGAGCAGTTCTTC. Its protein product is CASSLAAASYNEQFF.

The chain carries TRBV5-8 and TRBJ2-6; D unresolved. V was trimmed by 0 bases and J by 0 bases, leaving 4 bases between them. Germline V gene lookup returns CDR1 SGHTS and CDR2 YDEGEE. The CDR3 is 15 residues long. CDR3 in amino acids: CASSLEVSGANVLTF. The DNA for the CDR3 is TGTGCCAGCAGCTTGGAAGTCTCTGGGGCCAACGTCCTGACTTTC.

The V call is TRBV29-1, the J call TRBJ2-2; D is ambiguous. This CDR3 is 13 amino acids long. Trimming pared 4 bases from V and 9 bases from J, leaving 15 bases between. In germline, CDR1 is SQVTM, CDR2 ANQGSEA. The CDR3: CSVAGRSGWELFF. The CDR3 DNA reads TGCAGCGTTGCTGGGCGGAGTGGCTGGGAGCTGTTTTTT.

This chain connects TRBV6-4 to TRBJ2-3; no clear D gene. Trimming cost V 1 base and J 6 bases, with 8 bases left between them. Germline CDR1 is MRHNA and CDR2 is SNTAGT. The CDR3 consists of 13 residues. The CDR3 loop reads CASSDYSWDTQYF. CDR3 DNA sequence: TGTGCCAGCAGTGACTACTCGTGGGATACGCAGTATTTT.

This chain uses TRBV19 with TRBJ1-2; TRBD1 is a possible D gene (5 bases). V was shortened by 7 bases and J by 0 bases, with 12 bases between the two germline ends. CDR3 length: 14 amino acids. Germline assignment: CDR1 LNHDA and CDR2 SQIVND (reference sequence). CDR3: CASIPQGSNYGYTF. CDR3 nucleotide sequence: TGTGCCAGTATCCCCCAGGGCTCTAACTATGGCTACACCTTC.

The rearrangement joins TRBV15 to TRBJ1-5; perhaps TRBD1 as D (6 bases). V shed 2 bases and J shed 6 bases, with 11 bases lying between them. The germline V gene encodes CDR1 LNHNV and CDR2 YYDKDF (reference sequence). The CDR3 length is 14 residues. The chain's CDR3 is CATSRLGGSQPQHF. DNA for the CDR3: TGTGCCACCAGCAGACTGGGGGGCAGTCAGCCCCAGCATTTT. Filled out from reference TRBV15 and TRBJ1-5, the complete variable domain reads DAMVIQNPRYQVTQFGKPVTLSCSQTLNHNVMYWYQQKSSQAPKLLFHYYDKDFNNEADTPDNFQSRRPNTSFCFLDIRSPGLGDTAMYLCATSRLGGSQPQHFGDGTRLSIL.

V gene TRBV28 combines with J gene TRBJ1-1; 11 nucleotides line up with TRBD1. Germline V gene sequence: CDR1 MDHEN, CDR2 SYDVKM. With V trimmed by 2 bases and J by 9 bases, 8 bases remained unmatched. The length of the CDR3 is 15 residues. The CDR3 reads CASSLDPRTGGKAFF. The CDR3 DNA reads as TGTGCCAGCAGTTTAGACCCCCGGACAGGGGGCAAAGCTTTCTTT.

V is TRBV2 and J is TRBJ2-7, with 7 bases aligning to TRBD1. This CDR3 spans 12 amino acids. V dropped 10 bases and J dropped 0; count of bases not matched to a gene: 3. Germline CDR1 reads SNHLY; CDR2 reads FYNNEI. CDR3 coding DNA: TGTGCCACCAACAGGGGCTCCTACGAGCAGTACTTC. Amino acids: CATNRGSYEQYF.

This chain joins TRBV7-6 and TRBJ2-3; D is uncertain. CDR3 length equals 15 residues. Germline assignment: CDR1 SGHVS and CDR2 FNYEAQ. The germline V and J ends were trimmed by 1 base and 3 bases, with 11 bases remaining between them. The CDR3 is CASSLVRQSTDTQYF. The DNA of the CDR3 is TGTGCCAGCAGCTTAGTGCGGCAGAGTACAGATACGCAGTATTTT.

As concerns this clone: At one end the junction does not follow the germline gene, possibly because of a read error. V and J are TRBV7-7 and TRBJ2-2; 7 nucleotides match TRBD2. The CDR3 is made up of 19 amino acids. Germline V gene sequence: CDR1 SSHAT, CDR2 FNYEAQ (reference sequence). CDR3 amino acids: CASSSRGGGAYLDTGELFF. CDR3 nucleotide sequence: TGTGCTAGCAGCTCCCGCGGGGGAGGAGCTTACTTGGACACCGGGGAGCTGTTTTTT.

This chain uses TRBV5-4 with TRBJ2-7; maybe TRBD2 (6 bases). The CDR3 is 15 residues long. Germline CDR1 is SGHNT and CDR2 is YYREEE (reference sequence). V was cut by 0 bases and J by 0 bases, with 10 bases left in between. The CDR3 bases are TGTGCCAGCAGCTTGGAATACGGGAGCTCCTACGAGCAGTACTTC. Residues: CASSLEYGSSYEQYF.

The DNA for the CDR3 is TGTGCCAGCAGTTTACCTCCTGGACTTGGCTACGAGCAGTACTTC. Protein sequence: CASSLPPGLGYEQYF. V and J are TRBV28 and TRBJ2-7; TRBD2 might be the D (5 bases). The germline V and J ends were trimmed by 2 bases and 3 bases, with 14 bases remaining between them. The CDR3 length is 15 residues. Per the germline V gene, CDR1 is MDHEN and CDR2 is SYDVKM.

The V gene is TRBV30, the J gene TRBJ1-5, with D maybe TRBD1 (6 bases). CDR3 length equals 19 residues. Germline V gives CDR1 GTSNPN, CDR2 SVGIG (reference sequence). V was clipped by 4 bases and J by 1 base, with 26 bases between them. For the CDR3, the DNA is TGTGCCTGGATTATGGTTAACAGGGCACACCCTTGGAGCAATCAGCCCCAGCATTTT. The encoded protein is CAWIMVNRAHPWSNQPQHF.

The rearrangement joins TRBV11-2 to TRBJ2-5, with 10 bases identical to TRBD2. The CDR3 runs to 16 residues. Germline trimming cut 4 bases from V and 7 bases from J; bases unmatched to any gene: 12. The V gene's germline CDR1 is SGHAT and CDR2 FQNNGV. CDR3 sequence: CASSSSSGRGLVTQYF. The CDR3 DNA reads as TGTGCCAGCAGCTCATCAAGCGGGAGGGGACTCGTGACCCAGTACTTC.

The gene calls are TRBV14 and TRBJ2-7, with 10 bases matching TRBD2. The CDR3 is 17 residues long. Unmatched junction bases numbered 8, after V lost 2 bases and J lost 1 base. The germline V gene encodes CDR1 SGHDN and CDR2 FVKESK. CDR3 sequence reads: CASSQRWGTSDSYEQYF. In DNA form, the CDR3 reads TGTGCCAGCAGCCAAAGATGGGGGACTAGCGATTCCTACGAGCAGTACTTC.

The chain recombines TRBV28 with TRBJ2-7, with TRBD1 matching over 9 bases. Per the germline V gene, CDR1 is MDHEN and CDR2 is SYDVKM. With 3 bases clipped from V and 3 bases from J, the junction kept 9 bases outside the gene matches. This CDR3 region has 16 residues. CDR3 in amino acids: CASSFQAGQGIYEQYF. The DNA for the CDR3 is TGTGCCAGCAGTTTCCAAGCGGGACAGGGTATCTACGAGCAGTACTTC.

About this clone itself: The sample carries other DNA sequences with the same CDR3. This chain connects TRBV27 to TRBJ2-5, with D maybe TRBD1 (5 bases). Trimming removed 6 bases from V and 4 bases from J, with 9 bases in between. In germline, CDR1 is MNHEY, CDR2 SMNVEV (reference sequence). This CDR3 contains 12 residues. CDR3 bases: TGTGCCAGCAGAGGGGTGGGAGAGACCCAGTACTTC. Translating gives CASRGVGETQYF.

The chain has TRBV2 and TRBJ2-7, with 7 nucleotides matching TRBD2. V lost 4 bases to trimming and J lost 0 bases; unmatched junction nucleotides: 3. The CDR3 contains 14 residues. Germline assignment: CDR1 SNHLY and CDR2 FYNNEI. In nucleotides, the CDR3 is TGTGCCAGCAGTGTCGGACTAGGCTCCTACGAGCAGTACTTC. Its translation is CASSVGLGSYEQYF.

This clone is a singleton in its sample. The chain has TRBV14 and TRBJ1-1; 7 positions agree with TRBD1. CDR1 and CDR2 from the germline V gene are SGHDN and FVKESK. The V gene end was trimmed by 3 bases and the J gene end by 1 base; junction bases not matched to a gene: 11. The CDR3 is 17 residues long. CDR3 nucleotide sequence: TGTGCCAGCAGCCACATGTTGGGGCAGGGGGGGAACACTGAAGCTTTCTTT. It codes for CASSHMLGQGGNTEAFF.

CDR3 protein: CASSPASGRGNEQFF. CDR3 nucleotides: TGTGCCAGCAGCCCTGCTAGCGGGAGAGGCAATGAGCAGTTCTTC. The chain couples TRBV7-6 to TRBJ2-1; TRBD2 matches 10 bases. Looked up from germline, CDR1 is SGHVS and CDR2 is FNYEAQ. Losses at the gene ends were 5 bases for V and 6 bases for J; bases not matched to a gene: 7. The CDR3 runs to 15 residues.